Listed here are 2 T cell receptor beta chains from one sample, sequenced in a study of blood T cell repertoires in COVID-19. Profiled with immunoSEQ multiplex PCR; TCRdb holds only in-frame clones, not every one. The table lists over 200,000 clones, 85% to 90% of them singletons. The sample comprised PBMCs or T cells enriched from blood (not recorded which). All receptors derive from a man under 40 who had recovered from COVID-19.

This clone was picked up one time. The chain couples TRBV5-1 to TRBJ2-7, with 7 bases fitting TRBD1. Germline CDR1 and CDR2: SGHRS and YFSETQ. The trim removed 5 bases at V and 6 bases at J, leaving 11 bases unmatched. This CDR3 is built from 14 residues. The CDR3 loop is CASSEGQVAGEQYF. The CDR3, as DNA: TGCGCCAGCAGTGAAGGACAGGTTGCAGGCGAGCAGTACTTC. Together with reference TRBV5-1 and TRBJ2-7, the CDR3 gives the full variable domain: KAGVTQTPRYLIKTRGQQVTLSCSPISGHRSVSWYQQTPGQGLQFLFEYFSETQRNKGNFPGRFSGRQFSNSRSEMNVSTLELGDSALYLCASSEGQVAGEQYFGPGTRLTVT.

This sequence joins TRBV10-2 and TRBJ1-3; no firm D call. The CDR3 runs to 16 residues. Looked up from germline, CDR1 is WSHSY and CDR2 is SAAADI. V was pared by 4 bases and J by 1 base, with 14 bases between. Here the CDR3 reads CASSAFPTGSGNTIYF. For the CDR3, the DNA is TGCGCCAGCAGTGCATTCCCGACGGGGTCTGGAAACACCATATATTTT.